The rows below give T cell receptor beta chains drawn from one sample of a study of technical replicates of blood from a handful of donors. Data came from immunoSEQ multiplex PCR; TCRdb stores just in-frame clones and leaves some out. The top ten hold about 0.34% of the sample, which has more than 90,000 clones, about 96% seen once. What was sequenced was T cells isolated from PBMCs. The source of these receptors is a human donor in good health. CDR3s include the opening cysteine and the closing phenylalanine or tryptophan.

j_gene	v_gene	CDR3aa
TRBJ2-1	TRBV30	CAWSGSWGAGGGREQFF
TRBJ1-2	TRBV29-1	CSVFTSGTGGHYGYTF
TRBJ2-7	TRBV10-3	CATFGDRGYEQYF
TRBJ2-1	TRBV10-3	CAISERAPGRGNEQFF
TRBJ1-3	TRBV19	CASSIVRGNTIYF
TRBJ2-7	TRBV6-5	CASSRGLEVHEQYF
TRBJ2-3	TRBV27	CASSFGGADTQYF
TRBJ1-4	TRBV6-5	CASSRTGDSEKLFF
TRBJ2-3	TRBV30	CAWSVTIGVSSSDTQYF
TRBJ1-2	TRBV19	CASSSDTPNYGYTF
TRBJ1-1	TRBV6-1	CASSDLRGTEAFF
TRBJ1-2	TRBV2	CASRREVETFGYTF
TRBJ1-1	TRBV7-3	CASSSGGKNTEAFF
TRBJ1-2	TRBV25-1	CASKGVRYGYTF
TRBJ2-1	TRBV27	CASSLASSYNEQFF
TRBJ1-1	TRBV30	CAWSSGLEAFF
TRBJ2-7	TRBV9	CASSVGRDREYEQYF